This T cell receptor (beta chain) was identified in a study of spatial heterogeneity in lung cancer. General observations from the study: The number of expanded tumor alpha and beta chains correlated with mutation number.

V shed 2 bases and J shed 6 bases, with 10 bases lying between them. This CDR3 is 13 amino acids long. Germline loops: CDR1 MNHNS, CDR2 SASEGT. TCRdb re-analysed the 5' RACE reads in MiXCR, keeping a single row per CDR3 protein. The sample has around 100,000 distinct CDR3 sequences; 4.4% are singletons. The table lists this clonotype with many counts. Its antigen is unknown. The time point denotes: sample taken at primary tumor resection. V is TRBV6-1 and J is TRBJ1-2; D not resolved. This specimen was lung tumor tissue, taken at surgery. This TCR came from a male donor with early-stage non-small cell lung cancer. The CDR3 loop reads CASSELTENGYTF. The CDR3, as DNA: TGTGCCAGCAGTGAACTTACTGAAAATGGCTACACCTTC.